This T cell receptor (beta chain) was recovered during a study of OX40 agonist ivuxolimab in advanced cancers. Across the whole study: Treatment received earlier with anti-PD-1, anti-PD-L1 or anti-CTLA-4 agents was allowed, and under 50% had some. Findings and caveats of the study: At 0.1 to 3.0 mg/kg and by week 6, CD4+ and CD8+ T cells in the blood had expanded clonally. More expanded clones were found, on average, in CD8+ than in CD4+ T cells.

Blood sampling took place at baseline, cycle 4 day 1, and cycle 7 day 1. Turning to this clone: Antigen: not known.

CDR1 and CDR2 from the germline V gene are MDHEN and SYDVKM. Trimming took 6 bases from V and 7 from J; bases not matched to a gene: 11. This CDR3 contains 15 residues. Libraries were prepared by immunoSEQ multiplex PCR; TCRdb keeps only in-frame clonotypes and omits some of them. The top ten clones hold roughly 0.8% of a sample with approximately 100,000 clones, 70% to 90% of them seen once. This TCR was sampled from an adult with an advanced solid tumor such as melanoma, head and neck, liver or kidney cancer. V is TRBV28 and J is TRBJ1-4; 7 bases are a match to TRBD1. The source was CD4+ or CD8+ T cells sorted from blood, collected in a trial of the OX40 agonist ivuxolimab. Here the CDR3 DNA reads TGTGCCAGCAGCCCACCCGGGACAGCTTTTGAAAAACTGTTTTTT. The encoded protein is CASSPPGTAFEKLFF. The complete variable domain, with remaining parts taken from reference TRBV28 and TRBJ1-4, reads DVKVTQSSRYLVKRTGEKVFLECVQDMDHENMFWYRQDPGLGLRLIYFSYDVKMKEKGDIPEGYSVSREKKERFSLILESASTNQTSMYLCASSPPGTAFEKLFFGSGTQLSVL.